Following are 16 T cell receptor beta chains from one sample sequenced in a study of T cell repertoires in cytomegalovirus infection. TCRdb reprocessed the reads via MiXCR and lists one record per CDR3 protein. The profile shows about 150,000 distinct CDR3 sequences, more than 30% of them singletons. No antigen has been identified for these receptors. The sample was CD8+ T cells from cultured PBMCs, taken from culture after CMV antigen stimulation. Receptors originate from a human donor in good health (CMV status not recorded). Some clones in this sample may be carry-over from other donors' samples.

This clonotype was observed a handful of times. The chain links TRBV7-8 to TRBJ1-2; D is perhaps TRBD1 (5 bases). Germline V gives CDR1 SGHVS, CDR2 FQNEAQ. V lost 1 base, J lost 4 bases, and 13 bases lay in between. This CDR3 contains 15 residues. CDR3 protein: CASSLVAGHRYGYTF. The CDR3 DNA reads TGTGCCAGCAGCTTAGTCGCAGGGCATCGCTATGGCTACACCTTC.

V is TRBV14 and J is TRBJ2-1; TRBD2 matches at 12 bases. The CDR3 is 15 amino acids. CDR1 SGHDN and CDR2 FVKESK come from the germline V gene. After removal of 4 bases from V and 7 bases from J, the junction contained 5 bases not matched to a gene. The CDR3 loop is CASSLGLAGSNEQFF. CDR3 coding DNA: TGTGCCAGCAGCCTCGGACTAGCGGGGTCTAATGAGCAGTTCTTC.

The chain employs TRBV20-1 and TRBJ2-7; no clear D gene. The CDR3 spans 13 residues. Per the germline V gene, CDR1 is DFQATT and CDR2 is SNEGSKA (reference sequence). Trimming took 1 base from V and 1 from J, leaving 8 bases between them. The CDR3 reads CSARGPGSYEQYF. The CDR3 region has the DNA TGCAGTGCTAGAGGGCCCGGGTCCTACGAGCAGTACTTC.

This clonotype was found many times. This chain links TRBV7-2 with TRBJ1-5; D is unresolved. This CDR3 is built from 16 residues. V lost 5 bases and J lost 4, with 18 bases in between. Germline assignment: CDR1 SGHTA and CDR2 FQGNSA. The CDR3: CASSPQHGLGNQPQHF. CDR3 nucleotides: TGTGCCAGCAGCCCCCAACACGGTTTGGGAAATCAGCCCCAGCATTTT. Drawing the rest from reference TRBV7-2 and TRBJ1-5, the complete variable domain is GAGVSQSPSNKVTEKGKDVELRCDPISGHTALYWYRQSLGQGLEFLIYFQGNSAPDKSGLPSDRFSAERTGGSVSTLTIQRTQQEDSAVYLCASSPQHGLGNQPQHFGDGTRLSIL.

In DNA form, the CDR3 reads TGTGCCAGCTCCAAGGCAGGGGGTTCCACAGATACGCAGTATTTT. This sequence encodes CASSKAGGSTDTQYF. The chain is built from TRBV6-1 and TRBJ2-3, with TRBD1 matching over 7 bases. With 8 bases clipped from V and 2 bases from J, the junction kept 10 bases outside the gene matches. This CDR3 region has 15 residues. Germline CDR1 MNHNS, CDR2 SASEGT.

The rearrangement links TRBV15 to TRBJ1-5; D remains unclear. Trimming removed 3 bases at V and 0 bases at J, with 9 bases between. Germline CDR1 is LNHNV and CDR2 is YYDKDF (reference sequence). The CDR3 spans 15 residues. CDR3 sequence: CATSSYTTSNQPQHF. CDR3 sequence (DNA): TGTGCCACCAGCAGTTACACAACTAGCAATCAGCCCCAGCATTTT.

The chain links TRBV28 to TRBJ1-5; possibly TRBD1 for D (6 bases). Trimming cost V 10 bases and J 0 bases, with 13 bases left between them. This CDR3 has 14 residues. Looked up from germline, CDR1 is MDHEN and CDR2 is SYDVKM. DNA of the CDR3: TGTGCCACCCGACAGGCTCCTAGCAATCAGCCCCAGCATTTT. This translates into CATRQAPSNQPQHF.

This clonotype appeared a single time. The chain links TRBV6-2 or TRBV6-3 to TRBJ1-6; 10 bases map to TRBD1. The CDR3 has 15 amino acids. With V trimmed by 6 bases and J by 8 bases, 7 bases remained unmatched. Germline loops: CDR1 MNHEY, CDR2 SVGEGT. The CDR3 nucleotides read TGTGCCAGCAGACAAGACAGGGGGCAATATTCACCCCTCCACTTT. Protein sequence: CASRQDRGQYSPLHF.

The sample holds a few counts of this clonotype. The chain recombines TRBV12-3 or TRBV12-4 with TRBJ2-1; a weak D match, TRBD2 (7 bases). The CDR3 sequence is 15 residues long. The V gene lost 2 bases and the J gene lost 8 bases, with 16 bases spanning the gap. The CDR3 nucleotides are TGTGCCAGCAGTTTATTGACGGGGGGCGGGGATGAGCAGTTCTTC. Protein product: CASSLLTGGGDEQFF.

This clonotype turned up a few times. V usage is TRBV6-2 or TRBV6-3 and J usage is TRBJ1-1; D gene ambiguous. Germline loops: CDR1 MNHEY, CDR2 SVGEGT. The V end lost 0 bases, the J end lost 0 bases, and 14 bases lay between the germline ends. This CDR3 comprises 17 residues. CDR3 DNA sequence: TGTGCCAGCAGTTACTCGGGCAGCCGAGAGGTGAACACTGAAGCTTTCTTT. Translating it yields CASSYSGSREVNTEAFF.

The chain couples TRBV12-3 or TRBV12-4 to TRBJ2-3; 11 bases match TRBD2. J gave up 6 bases and V 5 bases, and 7 bases lay outside the gene matches. The CDR3 runs to 15 residues. The CDR3 spells CASSHLAGGRDTQYF. DNA of the CDR3: TGTGCCAGCAGTCATCTAGCGGGGGGCCGGGATACGCAGTATTTT.

The genes are TRBV6-8 and TRBJ2-3; D may be TRBD2 (6 bases). The V and J ends lost 4 bases and 4 bases respectively, with 18 bases between them. Germline lookup yields CDR1 MNHGY and CDR2 SAAAGT. The CDR3 spans 16 residues. CDR3: CASSSVRDSTSDTQYF. For the CDR3, the DNA is TGTGCCAGCAGTTCCGTCCGGGACTCCACTTCAGATACGCAGTATTTT.

Many counts were recorded for this clonotype. CDR3 sequence: CASSTGSGANVLTF. CDR3 nucleotide sequence: TGTGCCAGTAGTACGGGATCTGGGGCCAACGTCCTGACTTTC. The V gene is TRBV19, the J gene TRBJ2-6, with TRBD2 as a possible D gene (5 bases). Trimming removed 4 bases at V and 1 base at J, with 5 bases between. CDR3 length: 14 amino acids. The germline gives CDR1 LNHDA, CDR2 SQIVND (reference sequence).

This clonotype came up a few times. The V and J genes are TRBV28 and TRBJ2-7; no definite D call. Per the germline V gene, CDR1 is MDHEN and CDR2 is SYDVKM. Trimming removed 7 bases at V and 2 bases at J, with 12 bases between. The CDR3 consists of 13 residues. The DNA of the CDR3 is TGTGCCAGCACCCCCTGGACCCCCTACGAGCAGTACTTC. Its translation is CASTPWTPYEQYF.

On this clonotype itself: A much larger clone is a single base away; this may be a read error. This is likely a read error, given that the CDR3 carries no conserved phenylalanine or tryptophan at its end. The V and J genes are TRBV20-1 and TRBJ1-5; D is perhaps TRBD1 (6 bases). The ends were cut back, 3 bases at V and 4 bases at J, with 10 bases in the middle. The CDR3 runs 13 residues. The germline CDR1 and CDR2 sequences are DFQATT and SNEGSKA (reference sequence). The CDR3 sequence: CSASSGANQPQHL. The DNA for the CDR3 is TGCAGTGCTAGCTCAGGGGCAAATCAGCCCCAGCATTTA.

CDR3 residues: CASSLFPLDRSSDTIYF. The CDR3 bases are TGTGCCAGCAGCTTATTTCCCCTGGACAGGTCCTCGGACACCATATATTTT. The chain links TRBV11-2 to TRBJ1-3; 7 nucleotides match TRBD1. The CDR3 totals 17 residues. Germline assignment: CDR1 SGHAT and CDR2 FQNNGV. With V trimmed by 2 bases and J by 8 bases, 15 bases remained unmatched.